The 30 T cell receptor beta chains presented below share a single source sample, sequenced in a study of memory CD4+ T cells and cytomegalovirus serostatus. Generated by immunoSEQ multiplex PCR, the TCRdb table keeps only in-frame clones and is missing some. The data hold around 30,000 clones, with 65% to 80% observed a single time. The sort gate was single viable CD3+CD4+CD8-CD45RO+ cells for memory CD4+ T cells. The sample comprised memory CD4+ T cells from blood. These receptors were collected from an adult in good health and CMV-seronegative. Some clones in this sample may be carry-over from other donors' samples.

The chain has TRBV30 and TRBJ1-1; tentatively, D is TRBD1 (6 bases). Germline V gene sequence: CDR1 GTSNPN, CDR2 SVGIG (reference sequence). The CDR3 extends over 13 amino acids. V shed 4 bases and J shed 1 base, with 10 bases lying between them. CDR3 sequence: CAWTKGGNTEAFF. CDR3 bases: TGTGCCTGGACTAAGGGGGGGAACACTGAAGCTTTCTTT.

The rearrangement joins TRBV10-3 to TRBJ2-4; the D gene is possibly TRBD1 (7 bases). Germline assignment: CDR1 ENHRY and CDR2 SYGVKD. CDR3 length: 18 amino acids. The germline V and J ends were trimmed by 0 bases and 0 bases, with 15 bases remaining between them. CDR3 protein: CAISESAQGGLAKNIQYF. The DNA for the CDR3 is TGTGCCATCAGTGAGTCGGCCCAGGGGGGTCTAGCCAAAAACATTCAGTACTTC.

The chain combines TRBV10-2 with TRBJ1-6; D remains ambiguous. Per the germline V gene, CDR1 is WSHSY and CDR2 is SAAADI. The CDR3 is made up of 15 amino acids. Trimming pared 2 bases from V and 10 bases from J, leaving 15 bases between. CDR3 region: CASSEVSSRGSPLHF. The CDR3 DNA reads as TGCGCCAGCAGTGAGGTGTCGTCCCGGGGATCACCCCTCCACTTT.

The gene calls are TRBV7-2 and TRBJ2-5; 11 bases line up with TRBD2. Germline V gene sequence: CDR1 SGHTA, CDR2 FQGNSA. This CDR3 comprises 16 residues. V shed 4 bases, J shed 0 bases, and the junction held 4 bases outside the gene matches. CDR3 protein: CASSSQGLADQETQYF. The CDR3 nucleotides are TGTGCCAGCAGCTCTCAGGGACTAGCGGACCAAGAGACCCAGTACTTC. The full variable domain, completed using reference TRBV7-2 and TRBJ2-5, is GAGVSQSPSNKVTEKGKDVELRCDPISGHTALYWYRQSLGQGLEFLIYFQGNSAPDKSGLPSDRFSAERTGGSVSTLTIQRTQQEDSAVYLCASSSQGLADQETQYFGPGTRLLVL.

The chain recombines TRBV11-3 with TRBJ2-1; D is undetermined. This CDR3 region has 14 residues. Germline V gene lookup returns CDR1 SGHNT and CDR2 YENEEA. Deletions cut 5 bases from V and 4 bases from J, with 12 bases between. The chain's CDR3 is CASSPGGSYNEQFF. In DNA, the CDR3 is TGTGCCAGCAGCCCTGGCGGATCGTACAATGAGCAGTTCTTC. The entire variable domain, with the rest obtained from reference TRBV11-3 and TRBJ2-1, is as follows: EAGVVQSPRYKIIEKKQPVAFWCNPISGHNTLYWYLQNLGQGPELLIRYENEEAVDDSQLPKDRFSAERLKGVDSTLKIQPAELGDSAVYLCASSPGGSYNEQFFGPGTRLTVL.

The V gene is TRBV5-1, the J gene TRBJ1-1, with D unclear. The CDR3 totals 15 residues. Germline V gives CDR1 SGHRS, CDR2 YFSETQ. Between the trimmed V and J ends, which lost 0 bases and 1 base, there was a span of 10 bases. CDR3 sequence: CASSLGVAGNTEAFF. Here the CDR3 DNA reads TGCGCCAGCAGCTTGGGTGTTGCAGGGAACACTGAAGCTTTCTTT.

The V and J genes are TRBV14 and TRBJ1-4, with D unresolved. V shed 0 bases and J shed 5 bases, with 10 bases lying between them. Germline CDR1 is SGHDN and CDR2 is FVKESK. This CDR3 is built from 15 residues. The CDR3 DNA reads TGTGCCAGCAGCCAAGAAGGGAATTTCAATGAAAAACTGTTTTTT. Translated, it gives CASSQEGNFNEKLFF.

This chain links TRBV19 with TRBJ1-5; perhaps TRBD1 as D (5 bases). Trimming pared 3 bases from V and 7 bases from J, leaving 19 bases between. The germline V gene has CDR1 LNHDA and CDR2 SQIVND (reference sequence). The CDR3 is made up of 16 amino acids. The CDR3, as DNA: TGTGCCAGTAGTATCCGGGACCCGATAGTTTTCCAGCCCCAGCATTTT. Its protein is CASSIRDPIVFQPQHF.

The chain couples TRBV19 to TRBJ1-4; TRBD1 might be the D (6 bases). The CDR3 runs 14 residues. The germline V gene encodes CDR1 LNHDA and CDR2 SQIVND (reference sequence). Between the trimmed V and J ends, which lost 4 bases and 3 bases, there was a span of 9 bases. The CDR3 sequence: CASSTPGANEKLFF. CDR3 nucleotides: TGTGCCAGTAGTACCCCAGGGGCTAATGAAAAACTGTTTTTT.

This chain uses TRBV30 with TRBJ1-5; D may be TRBD1 (5 bases). Trimming took off 1 base at V and 3 bases at J, with 13 bases between the two ends. Germline V CDR1 and CDR2: GTSNPN, SVGIG (reference sequence). The CDR3 runs to 15 residues. Here the CDR3 DNA reads TGTGCCTGGAGTGAAGGGTCCAGGGTCAATCAGCCCCAGCATTTT. It translates to CAWSEGSRVNQPQHF.

The genes are TRBV4-1 and TRBJ2-3; 10 bases line up with TRBD1. Trimming at V came to 1 base and at J to 6 bases, leaving 4 bases not matched to a gene. Germline V gives CDR1 MGHRA, CDR2 YSYEKL. The CDR3 loop spans 15 amino acids. In nucleotides, the CDR3 is TGCGCCAGCAGCCAAGGACAGGGGGCGTCGGATACGCAGTATTTT. This sequence encodes CASSQGQGASDTQYF.

The V gene is TRBV27, the J gene TRBJ1-4; weak D call: TRBD1 (6 bases). The CDR3 sequence is 16 residues long. Germline CDR1 MNHEY, CDR2 SMNVEV (reference sequence). V lost 8 bases, J lost 2 bases, and 18 bases lay in between. CDR3 DNA sequence: TGTGCCAGCGGCCGACGGGGGCTAGGGACTAATGAAAAACTGTTTTTT. Translated: CASGRRGLGTNEKLFF.

In regard to this clone: Compared with germline, one end of the junction differs, possibly owing to a read error. The sample holds other DNA sequences that translate to the same CDR3. V gene TRBV7-7 combines with J gene TRBJ1-1, with D uncertain. This CDR3 spans 13 amino acids. The V gene's germline CDR1 is SSHAT and CDR2 FNYEAQ (reference sequence). This chain's CDR3 is CASSLATDTEAFF. DNA of the CDR3: TGTGCTAGCAGCTTAGCGACTGACACTGAAGCTTTCTTT.

The chain recombines TRBV5-6 with TRBJ2-2; D perhaps matches TRBD1 (5 bases). The length of the CDR3 is 18 residues. The germline V gene has CDR1 SGHDT and CDR2 YYEEEE. The V and J ends lost 1 base and 0 bases respectively, with 16 bases between them. DNA for the CDR3: TGTGCCAGCAGCTTGATGACAGCACCATCACCGAACACCGGGGAGCTGTTTTTT. Residues: CASSLMTAPSPNTGELFF.

The chain carries TRBV28 and TRBJ2-1; 9 positions match TRBD1. The CDR3 contains 15 residues. The V gene end was trimmed by 3 bases and the J gene end by 4 bases; junction bases not matched to a gene: 4. Germline V gene sequence: CDR1 MDHEN, CDR2 SYDVKM. The DNA of the CDR3 is TGTGCCAGCAGTTTCTCGGGACAGGGTTACAATGAGCAGTTCTTC. Its translation is CASSFSGQGYNEQFF.

This clone has only a few counts. The sample has other DNA sequences that encode this CDR3 too. The chain joins TRBV20-1 to TRBJ2-7; no clear D gene. Germline CDR1 DFQATT, CDR2 SNEGSKA (reference sequence). Trimming pared 3 bases from V and 3 bases from J, leaving 6 bases between. CDR3 size: 11 residues. Written as DNA, the CDR3 is TGCAGTGCTAGCGACCACTACGAGCAGTACTTC. This gives the protein CSASDHYEQYF.

This chain connects TRBV5-5 to TRBJ1-5; D is perhaps TRBD1 (5 bases). V was clipped by 2 bases and J by 0 bases, with 15 bases between them. The CDR3 has 17 residues. Germline V gene lookup returns CDR1 SGHKS and CDR2 YYEKEE (reference sequence). The CDR3 sequence is CASSLDGGPSSNQPQHF. The CDR3 coding sequence is TGTGCCAGCAGCTTAGACGGGGGACCAAGTAGCAATCAGCCCCAGCATTTT.

The chain is built from TRBV5-4 and TRBJ2-7, with D hard to call. With 1 base removed from V and 2 bases from J, the gap between germline ends came to 13 bases. Looked up from germline, CDR1 is SGHNT and CDR2 is YYREEE (reference sequence). The CDR3 sequence is 15 residues long. The CDR3: CASSLLLGATYEQYF. The CDR3 nucleotides read TGTGCCAGCAGCTTGTTACTTGGAGCCACCTACGAGCAGTACTTC.

The genes are TRBV7-2 and TRBJ1-2, with a possible D match to TRBD1 (5 bases). Trimming removed 5 bases at V and 7 bases at J, with 20 bases between. Germline CDR1 and CDR2: SGHTA and FQGNSA. The CDR3 runs 15 residues. The CDR3 sequence: CASSPGGGGRSGYTF. CDR3 in DNA: TGTGCCAGCAGCCCAGGTGGGGGAGGGAGAAGTGGCTACACCTTC.

Within the sample, this clone is medium-sized. The J gene is TRBJ1-1, the V gene TRBV6-1; no clear D. V lost 4 bases to trimming and J lost 5 bases, with 17 bases between them. This CDR3 spans 15 amino acids. CDR1 is MNHNS and CDR2 is SASEGT in the germline V gene. CDR3: CASSAGRAVLTEAFF. CDR3 coding DNA: TGTGCCAGCAGTGCTGGACGGGCGGTGCTTACTGAAGCTTTCTTT.

The V gene is TRBV4-2, the J gene TRBJ1-4; D gene unclear. Trimming cost V 7 bases and J 8 bases, with 14 bases left between them. Per germline, CDR1 LGHNA and CDR2 YNFKEQ. The CDR3 has 13 residues. CDR3 sequence reads: CASTQAQNEKLFF. Written as DNA, the CDR3 is TGTGCCAGCACCCAGGCCCAGAACGAAAAACTGTTTTTT.

V usage is TRBV2 and J usage is TRBJ1-2, with 7 bases fitting TRBD1. CDR3 size: 15 residues. V dropped 5 bases and J dropped 2; count of bases not matched to a gene: 8. Germline V gene sequence: CDR1 SNHLY, CDR2 FYNNEI. The CDR3 region has the DNA TGTGCCAGCAGTACAGGACAGGCGCGAAACTATGGCTACACCTTC. It codes for CASSTGQARNYGYTF.

The chain employs TRBV5-6 and TRBJ1-1; 9 nucleotides align to TRBD1. Germline V gives CDR1 SGHDT, CDR2 YYEEEE. The CDR3 is made up of 16 amino acids. Trimming cost V 0 bases and J 6 bases; bases outside gene matches: 9. The CDR3 sequence is CASSLVQGANPPEAFF. In nucleotides, the CDR3 is TGTGCCAGCAGCTTGGTACAGGGGGCCAACCCTCCTGAAGCTTTCTTT.

A word on this clone: Within the sample, other DNA sequences also encode this same CDR3. The J gene is TRBJ2-3, the V gene TRBV28; the D gene is possibly TRBD1 (7 bases). CDR3 length equals 13 residues. V lost 4 bases, J lost 3 bases, and 8 bases lay in between. CDR1 and CDR2 (germline): MDHEN, SYDVKM. CDR3 protein: CASSSGGTDTQYF. The CDR3 coding sequence is TGTGCCAGCAGTTCAGGGGGGACAGATACGCAGTATTTT.

This clone was seen only a few times. The rearrangement links TRBV20-1 to TRBJ1-2; D is uncertain. Germline V gene sequence: CDR1 DFQATT, CDR2 SNEGSKA (reference sequence). This CDR3 region has 11 residues. Deletions cut 6 bases from V and 4 bases from J, with 9 bases between. In DNA, the CDR3 is TGCAGTGCACCACGCCTCTATGGCTACACCTTC. It is translated as CSAPRLYGYTF.

This clone was detected a few times. The genes are TRBV18 and TRBJ1-1; tentative D call: TRBD1 (5 bases). CDR1 is KGHSH, CDR2 LQKENI, per germline. CDR3 length equals 11 residues. Trimming left V 2 bases short and J 8 bases short, with 6 bases between. CDR3 DNA sequence: TGTGCCAGCTCACCAGGGACCGAAGCTTTCTTT. Its protein is CASSPGTEAFF.

V usage is TRBV19 and J usage is TRBJ2-3; TRBD2 agrees at 9 bases. The CDR3 runs 16 residues. Germline values: CDR1 LNHDA, CDR2 SQIVND (reference sequence). V shed 6 bases, J shed 5 bases, and the junction held 12 bases outside the gene matches. CDR3 sequence: CASRPKAGGREDTQYF. CDR3 bases: TGTGCCAGTAGACCCAAAGCGGGGGGCCGGGAAGATACGCAGTATTTT. Drawing the rest from reference TRBV19 and TRBJ2-3, the complete variable domain is DGGITQSPKYLFRKEGQNVTLSCEQNLNHDAMYWYRQDPGQGLRLIYYSQIVNDFQKGDIAEGYSVSREKKESFPLTVTSAQKNPTAFYLCASRPKAGGREDTQYFGPGTRLTVL.

This chain joins TRBV28 and TRBJ1-1; D is uncertain. This CDR3 is built from 14 residues. Trimming removed 4 bases from V and 7 bases from J, with 16 bases in between. CDR1 and CDR2 from the germline V gene are MDHEN and SYDVKM. CDR3 sequence: CASSSPSQVNEAFF. CDR3 nucleotide sequence: TGTGCCAGCAGTTCTCCCTCTCAAGTAAATGAAGCTTTCTTT.

The J gene is TRBJ2-1, the V gene TRBV15; 9 bases are shared with TRBD1. Losses at the gene ends were 3 bases for V and 14 bases for J; bases not matched to a gene: 8. This CDR3 spans 13 amino acids. CDR1 LNHNV and CDR2 YYDKDF come from the germline V gene (reference sequence). Here the CDR3 DNA reads TGTGCCACCAGCAGGAACAAACAGGGGGCCGAGTTCTTC. It encodes CATSRNKQGAEFF.

The V and J genes are TRBV18 and TRBJ2-3; 10 nucleotides agree with TRBD2. The CDR3 has 16 amino acids. J was trimmed by 5 bases and V by 6 bases; bases with no gene match: 11. From germline, CDR1 is KGHSH and CDR2 LQKENI. The CDR3 nucleotides are TGTGCCAGCTCGCGGGTGATGCTAGCGGGGGAAGATACGCAGTATTTT. Its translation: CASSRVMLAGEDTQYF.